The 13 T cell receptor beta chains given below trace back to one sample, sequenced in a study of spatial heterogeneity in lung cancer. Described time point: sample taken at primary tumor resection. Tumor, nontumor lung or frozen PBMC supplied whole RNA, sequenced without sorting. From the 5' RACE reads, TCRdb called clonotypes with MiXCR, one entry per CDR3 protein. This sample carries under 20,000 distinct CDR3 sequences, around 20% of them seen once, and the ten largest clones take around 15%. The sample in question was PBMCs, obtained at surgery. All receptors come from a male donor with early-stage non-small cell lung cancer.

This clonotype is medium-sized (0.01 to 0.1%). The chain links TRBV9 to TRBJ1-1; maybe TRBD1 (5 bases). The CDR3 sequence is 18 residues long. V gave up 6 bases and J gave up 0 bases, with 24 bases separating them. Germline assignment: CDR1 SGDLS and CDR2 YYNGEE. CDR3 amino acids: CASNLRPDTPYMNTEAFF. The CDR3 nucleotides read TGTGCCAGCAACCTACGGCCGGACACTCCCTACATGAACACTGAAGCTTTCTTT.

This chain joins TRBV12-3 or TRBV12-4 and TRBJ2-1; 9 nucleotides align to TRBD2. The ends lost 6 bases at V and 3 bases at J; junction bases unmatched: 6. This CDR3 comprises 15 residues. The CDR3: CASSRSGGFYNEQFF. CDR3 DNA sequence: TGTGCCAGCAGCCGTAGCGGGGGATTCTACAATGAGCAGTTCTTC.

This clonotype was recorded many times. This CDR3 is CASGGTANEKLFF. CDR3 nucleotide sequence: TGTGCCAGCGGGGGGACAGCTAATGAAAAACTGTTTTTT. The V call is TRBV14, the J call TRBJ1-4; TRBD1 matches 7 bases. Germline CDR1 reads SGHDN; CDR2 reads FVKESK. V trimming: 8 bases; J trimming: 3 bases; junction bases outside the gene matches: 3. CDR3 length: 13 amino acids.

This clonotype is deemed medium-sized (0.01 to 0.1%). The chain links TRBV9 to TRBJ2-5, with 9 bases that match TRBD2. The CDR3 is 17 amino acids. The junction had 7 bases not matched to a gene; V was cut back by 0 bases and J by 1 base. Germline values: CDR1 SGDLS, CDR2 YYNGEE. The CDR3 loop is CASSVGLAGHLQETQYF. CDR3 DNA sequence: TGTGCCAGCAGCGTAGGTCTAGCGGGGCATCTCCAAGAGACCCAGTACTTC.

This rearrangement joins TRBV7-9 to TRBJ1-6; weak D call: TRBD1 (6 bases). CDR3 size: 16 residues. V was pared by 2 bases and J by 8 bases, with 16 bases between. The germline V gene encodes CDR1 SEHNR and CDR2 FQNEAQ (reference sequence). The CDR3 region is CASSLTGARSDSPLHF. CDR3 sequence (DNA): TGTGCCAGCAGCTTAACGGGGGCGCGTTCGGATTCACCCCTCCACTTT.

A remark on this clonotype: Sequence at one end of the junction differs from germline and may be a read error. This sequence joins TRBV19 and TRBJ1-1; perhaps TRBD1 as D (6 bases). The germline CDR1 and CDR2 sequences are LNHDA and SQIVND (reference sequence). CDR3 length: 13 residues. DNA for the CDR3: TGTGGCAGTAGTCGAGGGGGGAGCACTGAAGCTTTCTTT. Protein: CGSSRGGSTEAFF.

About this clonotype: In this CDR3 the conserved last residue, phenylalanine or tryptophan, is missing, so a read error is likely. The V call is TRBV7-8, the J call TRBJ2-3; TRBD2 is a possible D gene (7 bases). The V end was cut by 3 bases, the J end by 0 bases, with 16 bases between. Germline V gene lookup returns CDR1 SGHVS and CDR2 FQNEAQ. The CDR3 sequence is 17 residues long. The CDR3 region is CASSFFVAGASTDTQYS. CDR3 in DNA: TGTGCCAGCAGCTTCTTTGTGGCGGGGGCTAGCACAGATACGCAGTATTCT.

This clonotype occurred many times. The chain combines TRBV12-3 or TRBV12-4 with TRBJ1-1; D is possibly TRBD1 (5 bases). The V end was cut by 6 bases, the J end by 0 bases, with 14 bases between. This CDR3 is 15 amino acids long. The chain's CDR3 is CASSPRGSMNTEAFF. Written as DNA, the CDR3 is TGTGCCAGCAGCCCGCGGGGGTCCATGAACACTGAAGCTTTCTTT.

This clonotype has more than one count but fewer than ten. This sequence joins TRBV12-3 or TRBV12-4 and TRBJ2-3, with 8 bases matching TRBD2. This CDR3 is 15 amino acids long. Unmatched junction bases numbered 4, after V lost 1 base and J lost 4 bases. In DNA, the CDR3 is TGTGCCAGCAGTTTAGTAGCTAGCGGGTCAGATACGCAGTATTTT. Protein: CASSLVASGSDTQYF.

This clonotype occurred many times. The chain joins TRBV20-1 to TRBJ2-7; D gene unclear. CDR3 size: 13 residues. Germline V gene data show CDR1 as DFQATT and CDR2 as SNEGSKA (reference sequence). V lost 2 bases, J lost 6 bases, and 14 bases lay in between. The CDR3 DNA is TGCAGTGCTAGAACCTCAACAATCAGCGAGCAGTACTTC. Residues: CSARTSTISEQYF.

This clonotype was recorded a few times. CDR3: CASSERQGRGYTF. The CDR3, as DNA: TGTGCCAGCAGTGAGAGACAGGGTCGGGGCTACACCTTC. The J gene is TRBJ1-2, the V gene TRBV6-5; TRBD1 matches at 7 bases. The CDR3 extends over 13 amino acids. The germline V gene has CDR1 MNHEY and CDR2 SVGAGI. V was clipped by 5 bases and J by 8 bases; unmatched bases: 8.

Ten or more counts support this clonotype. The chain couples TRBV7-9 to TRBJ1-1; 7 bases agree with TRBD1. The CDR3 consists of 12 residues. Germline V gives CDR1 SEHNR, CDR2 FQNEAQ (reference sequence). Trimming took 4 bases from V and 9 from J; bases not matched to a gene: 5. DNA of the CDR3: TGTGCCAGCAGCTCCTTGGGACAGAAAGCTTTCTTT. It encodes CASSSLGQKAFF.

By its share, this clonotype is medium-sized. The chain recombines TRBV24-1 with TRBJ1-1, with D maybe TRBD1 (5 bases). Germline CDR1 and CDR2: KGHDR and SFDVKD. V lost 2 bases, J lost 4 bases, and 7 bases lay in between. The CDR3 consists of 13 residues. The CDR3 DNA is TGTGCCACCAGTGATTCGGGGGGCACTGAAGCTTTCTTT. Its protein product is CATSDSGGTEAFF.